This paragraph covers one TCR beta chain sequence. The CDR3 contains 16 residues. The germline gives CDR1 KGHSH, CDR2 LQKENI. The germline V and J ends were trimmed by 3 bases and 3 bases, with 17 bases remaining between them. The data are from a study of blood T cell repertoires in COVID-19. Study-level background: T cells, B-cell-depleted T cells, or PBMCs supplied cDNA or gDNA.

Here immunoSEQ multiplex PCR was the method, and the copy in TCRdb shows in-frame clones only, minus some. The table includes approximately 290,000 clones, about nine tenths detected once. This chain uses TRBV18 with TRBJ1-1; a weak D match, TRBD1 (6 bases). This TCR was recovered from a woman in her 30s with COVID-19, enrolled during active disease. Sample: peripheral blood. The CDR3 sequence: CASSPNLDTGHTEAFF. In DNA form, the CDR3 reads TGTGCCAGCTCACCCAATCTAGACACAGGGCACACTGAAGCTTTCTTT.